The 16 T cell receptor beta chains reported below all come from one sample, sequenced in a study of regulatory T cells in long-lasting Graves disease. As to time point: persistent/refractory GD, antithyroid drugs over 5 years with positive TRAb. There was RNA extracted from PBMCs, and the TCR library was made from it. Arm-PCR of CDR3 regions with iRepertoire HTBI primers generated TCR beta libraries. MiXCR was run by TCRdb on the multiplex PCR reads, yielding one entry per CDR3 protein. The sample has fewer than 600,000 distinct CDR3 sequences, approximately 22% seen once. The sequences come from peripheral blood mononuclear cells (PBMCs), collected when the disease was refractory, from a patient treated with antithyroid drugs. These receptors were obtained from a female donor with Graves disease.

This clonotype was seen only a few times. The chain couples TRBV19 to TRBJ1-1; possibly TRBD1 for D (5 bases). V was clipped by 3 bases and J by 11 bases, with 16 bases between them. Germline CDR1 and CDR2: LNHDA and SQIVND (reference sequence). The CDR3 is 13 amino acids. CDR3 loop: CASSIGGDRSAFF. The CDR3 coding sequence is TGTGCCAGTAGTATTGGGGGGGACCGAAGCGCTTTCTTT.

This clonotype was observed many times. V and J are TRBV27 and TRBJ1-1, with 10 bases that match TRBD1. The CDR3 covers 16 residues. The V and J ends lost 3 bases and 6 bases, in that order; junction bases with no gene match: 10. The germline V gene has CDR1 MNHEY and CDR2 SMNVEV (reference sequence). The CDR3 DNA is TGTGCCAGCAGTTTGACAGGGGGCGCGGGGGGCCCTGAAGCTTTCTTT. As protein: CASSLTGGAGGPEAFF.

Remarks on this clonotype: Relative to the germline gene, one junction end is altered; a read error may explain this. The chain has TRBV3-1 and TRBJ2-5; 8 bases align to TRBD2. This CDR3 region has 15 residues. CDR1 and CDR2 from the germline V gene are LGHDT and YNNKEL (reference sequence). Written as DNA, the CDR3 is TGTGCCAGCAGCCAATCGGGAGGGCCTGGGGAGACCCGGTACTTC. This encodes CASSQSGGPGETRYF.

This clonotype was found many times. The chain is built from TRBV29-1 and TRBJ1-2, with D perhaps TRBD1 (6 bases). The CDR3 covers 14 residues. Per germline, CDR1 SQVTM and CDR2 ANQGSEA. The germline V and J ends were trimmed by 0 bases and 3 bases, with 11 bases remaining between them. The CDR3 region has the DNA TGCAGCGTTGAAGATCTGAGGGGGGACTATGGCTACACCTTC. This codes for CSVEDLRGDYGYTF.

The table lists this clonotype with a few counts. The genes are TRBV19 and TRBJ1-5; D is ambiguous. V was pared by 1 base and J by 3 bases, with 10 bases between. Per the germline V gene, CDR1 is LNHDA and CDR2 is SQIVND (reference sequence). The CDR3 is 15 residues long. This chain's CDR3 is CASSIVWNNNQPQHF. The CDR3 coding sequence is TGTGCCAGTAGTATAGTGTGGAACAACAATCAGCCCCAGCATTTT.

This clonotype has at least ten counts. The chain has TRBV28 and TRBJ1-6; TRBD1 agrees at 7 bases. There are 14 residues in the CDR3. Germline V gene sequence: CDR1 MDHEN, CDR2 SYDVKM. V trimming: 8 bases; J trimming: 6 bases; junction bases outside the gene matches: 7. CDR3 bases: TGTGCCAGCGGGCAGGGGGGTCCTAATTCACCCCTCCACTTT. Translated, it gives CASGQGGPNSPLHF.

This clonotype was observed a few times. The rearrangement links TRBV6-5 to TRBJ1-1; D may be TRBD1 (5 bases). Germline CDR1 MNHEY, CDR2 SVGAGI. The CDR3 runs to 15 residues. Trimming pared 4 bases from V and 10 bases from J, leaving 22 bases between. The CDR3 sequence is CASSSWADRRGRAFF. The CDR3 coding sequence is TGTGCCAGCAGTTCTTGGGCGGATCGACGGGGGAGAGCTTTCTTT.

This clonotype occurred many times. The V call is TRBV7-9, the J call TRBJ2-7, with TRBD2 matching over 10 bases. Germline values: CDR1 SEHNR, CDR2 FQNEAQ (reference sequence). J was trimmed by 6 bases and V by 5 bases; bases with no gene match: 10. The CDR3 covers 15 residues. The CDR3 DNA is TGTGCCAGCAGCGCTGAGGGACTAGCGATGAGCGAGCAGTACTTC. This translates into CASSAEGLAMSEQYF.

This clonotype was detected ten times or more. This chain joins TRBV6-2 or TRBV6-3 and TRBJ1-5, with a weak D call TRBD1 (6 bases). Germline values: CDR1 MNHEY, CDR2 SVGEGT. V dropped 0 bases and J dropped 2 bases, with 14 bases sitting between them. There are 17 residues in the CDR3. The CDR3 nucleotides are TGTGCCAGCAGTTACTCGAATGCCAGGGGTGGCAATCAGCCCCAGCATTTT. Its protein product is CASSYSNARGGNQPQHF.

This clonotype was counted at least ten times. CDR3 sequence reads: CASSLPGVGNTEAFF. CDR3 coding DNA: TGTGCCAGCAGTTTACCCGGGGTCGGGAACACTGAAGCTTTCTTT. The chain employs TRBV28 and TRBJ1-1; D call uncertain. The V gene's germline CDR1 is MDHEN and CDR2 SYDVKM. The CDR3 has 15 residues. The V gene lost 2 bases and the J gene lost 1 base, with 11 bases spanning the gap.

A remark on this clonotype: This may arise from a read error, as a much more abundant clone is one base away. The chain joins TRBV30 to TRBJ1-1, with no clear D. This CDR3 spans 12 amino acids. Germline V gene sequence: CDR1 GTSNPN, CDR2 SVGIG (reference sequence). CDR3 in amino acids: CAWERAGGKALF. In DNA form, the CDR3 reads TGTGCCTGGGAACGGGCAGGAGGAAAAGCTCTCTTT.

This clonotype was seen more than once but under ten times. This rearrangement joins TRBV19 to TRBJ1-5; D is perhaps TRBD1 (5 bases). The CDR3 extends over 14 amino acids. Trimming stripped 7 bases from V and 5 bases from J, with 15 bases between. Germline CDR1 is LNHDA and CDR2 is SQIVND (reference sequence). CDR3 loop: CASTIRGADQPQHF. The CDR3 DNA is TGTGCCAGTACCATTCGAGGGGCAGATCAGCCCCAGCATTTT.

The chain has TRBV7-3 and TRBJ2-5, with D perhaps being TRBD1 or TRBD2 (6 bases each). V was shortened by 1 base and J by 5 bases, with 11 bases between the two germline ends. The CDR3 has 14 amino acids. Germline CDR1 is SGHTA and CDR2 is FQGTGA. CDR3 in amino acids: CASSLIGGPETQYF. DNA of the CDR3: TGTGCCAGCAGCTTAATAGGGGGGCCGGAGACCCAGTACTTC.

This clonotype was found a few times. V and J are TRBV12-3 or TRBV12-4 and TRBJ2-2, with a tentative D call TRBD1 (5 bases). The CDR3 contains 14 residues. The ends were cut back, 3 bases at V and 5 bases at J, with 10 bases in the middle. CDR3 DNA: TGTGCCAGCAGTTTTAACAGGTTTACCGGGGAGCTGTTTTTT. It codes for CASSFNRFTGELFF.

In this sample, this clonotype turned up many times. The chain links TRBV7-2 to TRBJ1-1, with D possibly TRBD1 on 6 matching bases. CDR1 and CDR2 from the germline V gene are SGHTA and FQGNSA. Trimming took off 5 bases at V and 3 bases at J, with 13 bases between the two ends. The CDR3 is made up of 14 amino acids. The CDR3 DNA is TGTGCCAGCAGCACACTTGGGGGCGACACTGAAGCTTTCTTT. Amino acids: CASSTLGGDTEAFF.

This clonotype came up many times. The chain couples TRBV15 to TRBJ2-7; unclear D gene. Trimming removed 3 bases at V and 3 bases at J, with 3 bases between. In germline, CDR1 is LNHNV, CDR2 YYDKDF (reference sequence). CDR3 length: 11 residues. The CDR3 spells CATSSGYEQYF. The DNA for the CDR3 is TGTGCCACCAGCAGTGGCTACGAGCAGTACTTC.